This entry describes one T cell receptor (beta chain). There is no known antigen for this receptor. No much larger clonotype is one base removed from it; base qualities were not supplied. TCR CDR3 regions were amplified from genomic DNA by multiplex PCR using the deep immunoSEQ assay. Extracted genomic DNA from each cell subset was spread evenly across all wells of several immunoSEQ 96-well plates, with each plate serving as a replicate. For sorted subsets, approximately 210 ng genomic DNA, equal to 30,000 or so T cell genomes, was loaded into each replicate PCR. Purified libraries were quantified with a Qubit 3.0 fluorometer, sized on a Bioanalyzer 2100, and re-quantified with the KAPA Library Quantification kit. Each immunoSEQ 96-well plate was sequenced on its own single-read 150-cycle Illumina NextSeq 550 flow cell. Per the authors' processing: Because the immunoSEQ output held only junctional sequences and lacked quality scores, the filtering could not match the filtering applied to full-length reads. Sequences were annotated with PyIR, a Python wrapper for IgBLAST v1.9, and V/J genes and CDR3 were assigned using IMGT germline references. Any read was removed if the V/J assignment was weak (E-value above 1e-6), the CDR3 was missing, or the read contained stop codons, out-of-frame junctions, or ambiguous translated residues. V3J clonotypes were defined by identical inferred V gene, J gene, and CDR3 amino acid sequence. To compute the percentage overlap between repertoires, the number of shared unique clonotypes was divided by the size of the smaller repertoire. Three approaches were used to assess repertoire richness: RTK rarefaction, the Chao1 estimator, and Recon v2.1 estimates of unobserved clonotypes. For all TCRbeta clonotypes obtained by the gDNA method from a handful of donors, generation probabilities were computed with OLGA. Held by TCRdb, this immuneACCESS table contains in-frame sequences only and omits some clones. Under half of the omission traces to an unresolved V gene where checked; the cause of the rest is unknown. V, J and clone size derive from that table, while D and trimming were established from the DNA sequence. For this sample there are around 100,000 clones; about 70% appear just once. 20% to 25% of the sample is held by the ten biggest clonotypes.

The entry originates in a study of shared clonotypes between healthy human individuals (dated by TCRdb to the early 2020s). Concerning the study at large: A few men and two women, aged 18 to 49 years, made up the cohort. For each donor, CD4 naive and CD4 memory were each given three plates, CD8 naive was given two plates, and CD8 memory was given one plate. Blood TCR repertoires of a handful of healthy adults were deeply sequenced to estimate repertoire size and the extent of clonotype sharing between individuals. Each donor's leukapheresis produced roughly between about 0.9 and 9.5 billion PBMCs. Libraries were prepared and TCR repertoires were sequenced by different laboratories using diverse techniques, in order to increase sequencing depth and limit assay-specific biases. What the authors observed across the whole study: Incomplete sequencing was indicated by rarefaction of sorted-subset datasets, despite the large sequencing depth. Compared with non-shared clonotypes, the clonotypes found in all four sorted-subset donors had higher generation probabilities. Because the study included only a small number of donors, the genetic and exposure-history diversity represented was limited. When several donors were compared, the shared fraction of clonotypes was 5% to 6.5% for naive CD4, about 4% for naive CD8, more than 2% for memory CD4, and 0.4% for memory CD8. Estimated clonotype richness was generally larger for naive than for memory subsets. Based on pairwise subsampling, the degree of clonotype sharing among donors was expected to be affected by sequencing depth. Only blood was sampled, and tissue TCR repertoires likely differ from those in blood.

Donors were healthy HIV-negative adults with no recently reported acute infections or vaccinations. Only Caucasian adults living in Nashville, Tennessee, USA were represented among the donors. CD8 memory samples consisted of magnetically selected CD45RO+ cells combined with CCR7-negative CD45RA+ effector memory (TemRA) cells. Blood was obtained by leukapheresis, after which PBMCs were separated by Ficoll-Histopaque density gradient centrifugation and cryopreserved in liquid nitrogen vapor phase. Analytical flow cytometry was used to check the purity and quantity of every magnetically sorted T cell population. Genomic DNA was isolated from each sorted fraction and quantified by UV absorbance on a Nanodrop 2000c. The CDR3, from cysteine to phenylalanine, totals 17 residues. This entry keeps only the CDR3 DNA: 51 bases, framed from base 1. Trimming removed 5 bases from V and 2 bases from J; the gene matches leave 15 bases unexplained. CDR1 SGHRS and CDR2 YFSETQ were looked up in the germline V gene.

The chain is assembled from TRBV5-1 and TRBJ2-7; a stretch of 8 junction bases matches TRBD1. The TCR originated in a woman aged 25 to 45 in good health. Sequences were obtained from memory CD8+ T cells sorted from blood. Sample cell subset or site, as interpreted from the label and publication: CD45RO+ cells pooled with CCR7-negative TemRA cells. CDR3 sequence: CASSRPTIQGATYEQYF. The nucleotides read TGCGCCAGCAGTCGCCCCACCATCCAGGGGGCAACCTACGAGCAGTACTTC.